This note documents a single TCR beta chain sequence. This CDR3 contains 14 residues. The V gene lost 0 bases and the J gene lost 9 bases, with 11 bases spanning the gap. Germline CDR1 MNHEY, CDR2 SVGAGI. Using a J-beta primer mix together with a sample-barcoded 5' primer, a second PCR was run for roughly 6 to 12 cycles. One entry per CDR3 protein results from TCRdb running MiXCR on the 5' RACE reads. The profile shows 750,000 to 850,000 distinct CDR3 sequences, about 25% of them singletons. The data were taken from a study of blood T cells in healthy people across ages. The data also belong to a second study, concerning T cells of mothers and their children.

The V gene is TRBV6-5, the J gene TRBJ2-2, with D possibly being TRBD2 (5 bases). Sequences were obtained from blood. The receptor's source is a boy aged 5-17 years in good health. CDR3 sequence: CASSYSAGVRELFF. For the CDR3, the DNA is TGTGCCAGCAGTTACTCTGCGGGTGTGCGGGAGCTGTTTTTT.